This is a list of T cell receptor beta chains from one sample in a study of cytomegalovirus exposure and HLA in healthy donors. The protocol was immunoSEQ multiplex PCR, while the TCRdb copy is restricted to in-frame clones and leaves out a portion. The sample has over 90,000 clones; 76% are singletons. Sequences were obtained from PBMCs. These receptors originate from a woman aged 60-70 years in good health and CMV-seropositive. Both conserved end residues are part of each CDR3. D genes are given only for firm matches. Clone size, where shown, is once, few, many, or a class for clones that have expanded.

v_call,clone_size,cdr3_length,j_call,d_call,cdr3_nt,cdr3_aa
TRBV6-1,once,15,TRBJ2-3,TRBD2,TGTGCCAGCACTAAGATAGCGGGAGAAGCAGATACGCAGTATTTT,CASTKIAGEADTQYF
TRBV6-1,.,16,TRBJ2-7,TRBD1,TGTGCCAGCAGTGAAGGATTCGGGACAGGGAGAGGCGAGCAGTACTTC,CASSEGFGTGRGEQYF
TRBV2,.,15,TRBJ2-3,TRBD2,TGTGCCAGCATTCAGGCGGGAGTCGGCACAGATACGCAGTATTTT,CASIQAGVGTDTQYF
TRBV30,.,12,TRBJ1-5,.,TGTGCCTGGAGTTCCCAGGGGAAGCCCCAGCATTTT,CAWSSQGKPQHF
TRBV18,.,16,TRBJ1-1,.,TGTGCCAGCTCACCACCGATGGCAGGGGCGAACACTGAAGCTTTCTTT,CASSPPMAGANTEAFF
TRBV9,.,14,TRBJ2-3,.,TGTGCCAGCAGCGGGGGGCCCGACGTAGATACGCAGTATTTT,CASSGGPDVDTQYF
TRBV2,.,13,TRBJ1-5,.,TGTGCCAGCAGGAGCGAGGGAAATCAGCCCCAGCATTTT,CASRSEGNQPQHF
TRBV19,few,13,TRBJ1-6,.,TGTGCCAGTAGTTGGCAGGGTAATTCACCCCTCCACTTT,CASSWQGNSPLHF
TRBV19,.,15,TRBJ1-5,.,TGTGCCAGTAGTTGGGGGACAACTAGCAATCAGCCCCAGCATTTT,CASSWGTTSNQPQHF
TRBV4-1,.,15,TRBJ2-7,TRBD1,TGCGCCAGCAGCCCCAAACAGGGGGCGGCCTACGAGCAGTACTTC,CASSPKQGAAYEQYF
TRBV5-1,.,14,TRBJ2-1,TRBD1,TGCGCCAGCAGCTTGGAGGGACAGAAAAATGAGCAGTTCTTC,CASSLEGQKNEQFF
TRBV4-1,.,14,TRBJ2-2,.,TGCGCCAGCACCAACATACTAGGCGCCGGGGAGCTGTTTTTT,CASTNILGAGELFF
TRBV28,once,14,TRBJ2-1,.,TGTGCCAGCAGTTTAATTAACGGCTACAATGAGCAGTTCTTC,CASSLINGYNEQFF
TRBV6-5,.,16,TRBJ2-1,TRBD2,TGTGCCAGCAGTTACTCTAGCGGGAGGCCCTACAATGAGCAGTTCTTC,CASSYSSGRPYNEQFF
TRBV7-9,.,16,TRBJ2-3,.,TGTGCCAGCAGCTCATCCCGGACAGCTAACACAGATACGCAGTATTTT,CASSSSRTANTDTQYF
TRBV10-3,.,13,TRBJ2-7,.,TGTGCCATCAGTGAGGGCATCCCCTACGAGCAGTACTTC,CAISEGIPYEQYF
TRBV7-9,once,14,TRBJ1-4,TRBD1,TGTGCCAGCAGCTTAGACAGGGGGAATGAAAAACTGTTTTTT,CASSLDRGNEKLFF
TRBV6-1,.,15,TRBJ1-1,.,TGTGCCAGCAGTGAACTGGGAGGCACTAACACTGAAGCTTTCTTT,CASSELGGTNTEAFF
TRBV7-9,once,16,TRBJ2-2,TRBD1,TGTGCCAGCAGCTTAATGGGACAGCTGAACACCGGGGAGCTGTTTTTT,CASSLMGQLNTGELFF
TRBV6-1,.,14,TRBJ2-7,TRBD1,TGTGCCAGCACGGGACAGGGAACTAGGAGCGAGCAGTACTTC,CASTGQGTRSEQYF
TRBV19,.,15,TRBJ1-1,TRBD1,TGTGCCAGTAGTCCAGGGACAGGGTGGCGCACTGAAGCTTTCTTT,CASSPGTGWRTEAFF
TRBV5-1,.,15,TRBJ2-1,.,TGCGCCAGCAGCGCCCTGGCGGGGTCATACAATGAGCAGTTCTTC,CASSALAGSYNEQFF
TRBV13,.,14,TRBJ2-5,.,TGTGCCAGCAGCTCAAGGCAGGGGGGAGAGACCCAGTACTTC,CASSSRQGGETQYF
TRBV7-2,.,19,TRBJ2-4,TRBD1,TGTGCCAGCAGCCCAGGGGGTACCATGGAACTAATAGCCAAAAACATTCAGTACTTC,CASSPGGTMELIAKNIQYF
TRBV18,.,15,TRBJ2-7,TRBD1,TGTGCCAGCTCACCACCTATGTCAGGGGGCGACGAGCAGTACTTC,CASSPPMSGGDEQYF
TRBV28,.,17,TRBJ2-1,TRBD2,TGTGCCAGCAGTTTATTAGGAGCGGGAGGGGCCACGGATGAGCAGTTCTTC,CASSLLGAGGATDEQFF
TRBV11-2,once,17,TRBJ2-1,TRBD2,TGTGCCAGCAGCTTACTAGCGGGAGCGAGCTCCTACAATGAGCAGTTCTTC,CASSLLAGASSYNEQFF
TRBV6-6,.,13,TRBJ2-7,TRBD1,TGTGCCAGCAGCCGACAGGGATCCTACGAGCAGTACTTC,CASSRQGSYEQYF
TRBV28,.,16,TRBJ2-7,TRBD2,TGTGCCAGCAGTTTGTCGGGGCTAGCGGGATCTAACGAGCAGTACTTC,CASSLSGLAGSNEQYF
TRBV30,.,16,TRBJ1-5,TRBD1,TGTGCCTGGAGTGTACGGGCCAGGGGGGGCAATCAGCCCCAGCATTTT,CAWSVRARGGNQPQHF
TRBV18,.,14,TRBJ2-7,.,TGTGCCAGCTCTCTCGGCAGGGTTGAAGTCAAGCAGTACTTC,CASSLGRVEVKQYF
TRBV6-6,.,15,TRBJ1-6,.,TGTGCCAGCAGTTACTCCGACAGTAGCAATTCACCCCTCCACTTT,CASSYSDSSNSPLHF
TRBV30,.,15,TRBJ1-6,.,TGTGCCTGGGCCGGCGGGTCCCACTATAATTCACCCCTCCACTTT,CAWAGGSHYNSPLHF
TRBV4-1,.,16,TRBJ1-3,TRBD1,TGCGCCAGCAGCCAACGGACAGGGTACTCTGGAAACACCATATATTTT,CASSQRTGYSGNTIYF
TRBV6-6,.,16,TRBJ1-2,TRBD1,TGTGCCAGCAGTTACTCGGACAGGGAACCAGAGGATGGCTACACCTTC,CASSYSDREPEDGYTF
TRBV28,.,15,TRBJ1-2,TRBD1,TGTGCCAGCAGTTTAGGGGGACAGTCCTACTATGGCTACACCTTC,CASSLGGQSYYGYTF
TRBV11-1,.,14,TRBJ1-1,TRBD1,TGTGCCAGCAGCACACGGACAGGGGGCACTGAAGCTTTCTTT,CASSTRTGGTEAFF
TRBV7-9,few,15,TRBJ2-3,TRBD2,TGTGCCAGCAGCTCGGGACTAGCTGGCACAGATACGCAGTATTTT,CASSSGLAGTDTQYF
TRBV2,.,12,TRBJ1-1,.,TGTGCCAGCAGCGAGATGGGGGGGGAGGCTTTCTTT,CASSEMGGEAFF
TRBV11-2,.,15,TRBJ1-6,.,TGTGCCAGCAGCTTAGTATTAGGGGTATATTCACCCCTCCACTTT,CASSLVLGVYSPLHF
TRBV2,few,14,TRBJ2-1,TRBD2,TGTGCCTCCCGTAGACGGGAGGGCCGCAATGAGCAGTTCTTC,CASRRREGRNEQFF
TRBV27,.,15,TRBJ2-7,TRBD1,TGTGCCAGCAGAAATCCGGGACAGGGAACCTACGAGCAGTACTTC,CASRNPGQGTYEQYF
TRBV6-6,once,15,TRBJ2-1,TRBD2,TGTGCCAGCAGAAGGACTAGCGGGAGAACGTATGAGCAGTTCTTC,CASRRTSGRTYEQFF
TRBV4-1,.,15,TRBJ1-2,.,TGCGCCAGCAGCCAAGTTCTCGGACAGTACTATGGCTACACCTTC,CASSQVLGQYYGYTF
TRBV6-5,.,15,TRBJ2-1,TRBD2,TGTGCCAGCAGAGGTCGGACTAGCGGGTTTTATGAGCAGTTCTTC,CASRGRTSGFYEQFF
TRBV19,.,13,TRBJ2-7,.,TGTGCCAGTGGTCTCGGGGGGCCCTACGAGCAGTACTTC,CASGLGGPYEQYF
TRBV28,.,15,TRBJ2-7,TRBD2,TGTGCCAGCAGTTTAGCGGGAGGTGGCTCCTACGAGCAGTACTTC,CASSLAGGGSYEQYF
TRBV30,.,14,TRBJ1-6,.,TGTGCCTGGAGTGTACCCGGAGTAAATTCACCCCTCCACTTT,CAWSVPGVNSPLHF
TRBV19,.,15,TRBJ2-3,TRBD1,TGTGCCAGTAGTCCAGGGGGATTTAGCACAGATACGCAGTATTTT,CASSPGGFSTDTQYF
TRBV2,.,13,TRBJ1-1,.,TGTGCCAGCACCTCGGTCGCGAACACTGAAGCTTTCTTT,CASTSVANTEAFF
TRBV6-5,few,15,TRBJ1-1,.,TGTGCCAGCAGTTACGCCTGGGGCGAAGGGACTGAAGCTTTCTTT,CASSYAWGEGTEAFF
TRBV18,.,14,TRBJ2-2,.,TGTGCCAGCGTAAGGACTTCCAACACCGGGGAGCTGTTTTTT,CASVRTSNTGELFF
TRBV12-5,.,12,TRBJ1-1,TRBD1,TGTGCTAGTGACCCGGGACAGGGTCAAGCTTTCTTT,CASDPGQGQAFF
TRBV9,once,16,TRBJ2-5,TRBD2,TGTGCCAGCAGCGGACCTAAGCGGGAGGGGGGGGAGACCCAGTACTTC,CASSGPKREGGETQYF
TRBV5-1,.,16,TRBJ2-5,TRBD2,TGCGCCAGCAGCTTGTCGTCGGGAGGGTCAGGAGAGACCCAGTACTTC,CASSLSSGGSGETQYF